The present entry profiles one TCR beta chain with its context. The sample comes from a study of blood T cell repertoires in COVID-19. At the level of the study: Material from acute and convalescent COVID-19 was sourced from the United States, Italy and Spain.

Per the study methods: Amplifying reference gene primers gave estimates of nucleated cell counts. Only in-frame clones appear in the TCRdb table, and some are missing; sequencing was by immunoSEQ multiplex PCR. That table supplies the V and J calls and clone size; D and trimming were determined from the DNA. The table shows 100,000 to 150,000 clones, with roughly 90% occurring only once. The length of the CDR3 is 13 residues. The germline V gene has CDR1 SNHLY and CDR2 FYNNEI. Trimming pared 6 bases from V and 1 base from J, leaving 9 bases between. Sequencing input: peripheral blood. The sequence derives from a man in his 70s with active COVID-19. The chain combines TRBV2 with TRBJ1-1; D uncertain. CDR3 nucleotides: TGTGCCAGCAGGGAATTACAGAACACTGAAGCTTTCTTT. It specifies CASRELQNTEAFF.